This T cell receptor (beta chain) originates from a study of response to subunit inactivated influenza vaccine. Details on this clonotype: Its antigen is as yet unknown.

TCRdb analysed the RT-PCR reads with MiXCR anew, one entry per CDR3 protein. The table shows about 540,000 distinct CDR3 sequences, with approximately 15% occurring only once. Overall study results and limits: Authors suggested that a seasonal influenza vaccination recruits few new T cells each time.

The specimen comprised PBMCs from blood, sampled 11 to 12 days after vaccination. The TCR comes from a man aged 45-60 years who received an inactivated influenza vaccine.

The CDR3 reads CSVTAGGSDTQYF. The CDR3 DNA is TGCAGCGTGACGGCGGGAGGGTCAGATACGCAGTATTTT. The gene calls are TRBV29-1 and TRBJ2-3; 9 bases line up with TRBD2. After removal of 6 bases from V and 4 bases from J, the junction contained 5 bases not matched to a gene. The CDR3 totals 13 residues. The V gene's germline CDR1 is SQVTM and CDR2 ANQGSEA.